The 26 T cell receptor beta chains below come from one sample, sequenced in a study of T cells in Graves' hyperthyroidism and ophthalmopathy. Amplified TCR beta CDR3 regions came from RNA transcripts. Using the HTBI primer set, a first-round RT-PCR was run on the TCR CDR3. TCRdb recomputed calls from the multiplex PCR reads with MiXCR, one row per CDR3 protein. This table has approximately 600,000 distinct CDR3 sequences, 15% to 20% appearing once. Sequences were obtained from blood. Every receptor here comes from a woman under 40 with Graves' hyperthyroidism.

This clonotype has ten or more counts. The chain is built from TRBV2 and TRBJ2-2; the D call may be TRBD1 or TRBD2 (5 bases each). The CDR3 runs 15 residues. Trimming removed 7 bases from V and 2 bases from J, with 14 bases in between. Germline V gene lookup returns CDR1 SNHLY and CDR2 FYNNEI. In DNA, the CDR3 is TGTGCCAGCAAGTCCGAGGGGTCAAACACCGGGGAGCTGTTTTTT. This sequence encodes CASKSEGSNTGELFF. The full variable domain, its missing parts supplied by reference TRBV2 and TRBJ2-2, is EPEVTQTPSHQVTQMGQEVILRCVPISNHLYFYWYRQILGQKVEFLVSFYNNEISEKSEIFDDQFSVERPDGSNFTLKIRSTKLEDSAMYFCASKSEGSNTGELFFGEGSRLTVL.

This clonotype appeared many times. The chain carries TRBV6-1 and TRBJ1-5; weak D call: TRBD1 (5 bases). Germline-derived CDR1 and CDR2 are MNHNS and SASEGT. The CDR3 totals 13 residues. V was clipped by 7 bases and J by 3 bases, with 10 bases between them. CDR3 sequence: CASILGVNQPQHF. The CDR3 DNA is TGTGCCAGCATTCTAGGGGTCAATCAGCCCCAGCATTTT.

The table lists this clonotype with many counts. CDR3 bases: TGTGCCAGCAGGGGACAGAGGGCTGAAGCTTTCTTT. Its protein is CASRGQRAEAFF. The V and J genes are TRBV12-3 or TRBV12-4 and TRBJ1-1; TRBD1 matches at 7 bases. The V segment lost 6 bases and the J segment 6 bases; nucleotides outside the gene matches: 4. The CDR3 has 12 residues.

The chain combines TRBV9 with TRBJ2-3; no clear D gene. This CDR3 spans 13 amino acids. Looked up from germline, CDR1 is SGDLS and CDR2 is YYNGEE. The V gene lost 0 bases and the J gene lost 8 bases, with 10 bases spanning the gap. The CDR3: CASSVGSGGTQYF. For the CDR3, the DNA is TGTGCCAGCAGCGTAGGCAGTGGCGGTACGCAGTATTTT.

The V gene is TRBV27, the J gene TRBJ1-1; no firm D call. This CDR3 spans 13 amino acids. V was shortened by 3 bases and J by 6 bases, with 11 bases between the two germline ends. The V gene's germline CDR1 is MNHEY and CDR2 SMNVEV (reference sequence). The CDR3 is CASSFGGYAEAFF. The CDR3 coding sequence is TGTGCCAGCAGTTTCGGCGGGTATGCTGAAGCTTTCTTT.

This clonotype was counted at least ten times. This rearrangement joins TRBV28 to TRBJ2-7; D ambiguous. The CDR3 spans 12 residues. CDR1 MDHEN and CDR2 SYDVKM come from the germline V gene. V was pared by 7 bases and J by 2 bases, with 9 bases between. The CDR3 is CASNFQPYEQYF. The CDR3 DNA is TGTGCCAGCAATTTCCAACCCTACGAGCAGTACTTC.

This clonotype was counted a few times. The chain joins TRBV9 to TRBJ1-6; D is uncertain. CDR1 is SGDLS and CDR2 is YYNGEE in the germline V gene. V was clipped by 0 bases and J by 4 bases, with 17 bases between them. The CDR3 length is 18 residues. CDR3 sequence: CASSVDARFGGYNSPLHF. Written as DNA, the CDR3 is TGTGCCAGCAGCGTAGACGCTAGATTCGGAGGGTATAATTCACCCCTCCACTTT.

V gene TRBV10-3 combines with J gene TRBJ1-5; D gene ambiguous. This CDR3 contains 16 residues. V shed 0 bases and J shed 8 bases, with 17 bases lying between them. Per germline, CDR1 ENHRY and CDR2 SYGVKD. CDR3 nucleotides: TGTGCCATCAGTGAGTCGATAATTGCGGGCCCGGAGCCCCAGCATTTT. Its protein product is CAISESIIAGPEPQHF.

This clonotype came up many times. This chain connects TRBV7-2 to TRBJ1-2; no firm D call. The CDR3 extends over 13 amino acids. V was cut by 5 bases and J by 0 bases, with 7 bases left in between. In germline, CDR1 is SGHTA, CDR2 FQGNSA. The CDR3 is CASSEFSNYGYTF. As DNA, the CDR3 is TGTGCCAGCAGCGAGTTTTCTAACTATGGCTACACCTTC.

This clonotype was found many times. J is TRBJ2-5 and V is TRBV3-1; no clear D. CDR1 and CDR2 (germline): LGHDT, YNNKEL (reference sequence). V was cut by 1 base and J by 1 base, with 4 bases left in between. The CDR3 sequence is 13 residues long. The CDR3 nucleotides read TGTGCCAGCAGCCAAGGACTCCAAGAGACCCAGTACTTC. Protein product: CASSQGLQETQYF.

This clonotype has more than one count but fewer than ten. This clone may be a read error of a much larger clone one base away. V gene TRBV27 combines with J gene TRBJ2-1, with TRBD2 as a possible D gene (5 bases). Trimming cost V 6 bases and J 4 bases, with 19 bases left between them. Germline values: CDR1 MNHEY, CDR2 SMNVEV (reference sequence). The CDR3 runs to 16 residues. The CDR3 region has the DNA TGTGCCAGCAGAACAAGAGGGCTCAATCTATACAATGAGCAGTTCTTC. Its translation: CASRTRGLNLYNEQFF.

This clonotype was observed at least ten times. The CDR3 DNA is TGTGCCAGCAGTCCCCGGGGGGATTACGAGCAGTACTTC. Its protein is CASSPRGDYEQYF. J is TRBJ2-7 and V is TRBV6-1; TRBD2 agrees at 7 bases. V trimming: 5 bases; J trimming: 4 bases; junction bases outside the gene matches: 5. The V gene's germline CDR1 is MNHNS and CDR2 SASEGT. The length of the CDR3 is 13 residues.

This chain uses TRBV9 with TRBJ2-1, with 7 bases that match TRBD2. The junction had 8 bases not matched to a gene; V was cut back by 4 bases and J by 1 base. Germline V lookup: CDR1 SGDLS, CDR2 YYNGEE. The CDR3 length is 16 residues. For the CDR3, the DNA is TGTGCCAGCAGCCTCCTACTTAGCGGGTCCTACAATGAGCAGTTCTTC. Translating it yields CASSLLLSGSYNEQFF.

This clonotype was recorded at least ten times. The DNA for the CDR3 is TGTGCCAGCAGTCGGTCAGATGAGCAGTTCTTC. It yields the protein CASSRSDEQFF. The chain employs TRBV11-3 and TRBJ2-1; D is unresolved. Germline CDR1 SGHNT, CDR2 YENEEA. CDR3 length: 11 amino acids. V lost 6 bases and J 8 bases, leaving 8 bases between the germline ends. Using reference TRBV11-3 and TRBJ2-1 for the parts outside the CDR3, the full variable domain is EAGVVQSPRYKIIEKKQPVAFWCNPISGHNTLYWYLQNLGQGPELLIRYENEEAVDDSQLPKDRFSAERLKGVDSTLKIQPAELGDSAVYLCASSRSDEQFFGPGTRLTVL.

This clonotype occurred a few times. The chain employs TRBV19 and TRBJ1-5, with 9 nucleotides matching TRBD1. Trimming at V came to 3 bases and at J to 5 bases, leaving 2 bases not matched to a gene. There are 14 residues in the CDR3. Germline CDR1 and CDR2: LNHDA and SQIVND (reference sequence). The chain's CDR3 is CASSIGTGHQPQHF. CDR3 sequence (DNA): TGTGCCAGTAGTATCGGGACAGGGCATCAGCCCCAGCATTTT.

This clonotype was seen repeatedly, ten times or more. This rearrangement joins TRBV12-3 or TRBV12-4 to TRBJ1-5; D may be TRBD1 (5 bases). Trimming took 7 bases from V and 4 from J, leaving 11 bases between them. The CDR3 runs to 13 residues. The CDR3 DNA sequence: TGTGCCAGCACTACAGGTATTAATCAGCCCCAGCATTTT. Protein product: CASTTGINQPQHF.

The CDR3 loop reads CASSYGTGPPYEQYF. The CDR3 DNA follows: TGTGCCAGCAGCTACGGGACCGGACCTCCCTACGAGCAGTACTTC. V and J are TRBV7-3 and TRBJ2-7; either TRBD1 or TRBD2 may fit D (5 bases each). There are 15 residues in the CDR3. Germline CDR1 reads SGHTA; CDR2 reads FQGTGA. Between the trimmed V and J ends, which lost 4 bases and 2 bases, there was a span of 15 bases. The variable domain in full, with the rest retrieved from reference TRBV7-3 and TRBJ2-7, is GAGVSQTPSNKVTEKGKYVELRCDPISGHTALYWYRQSLGQGPEFLIYFQGTGAADDSGLPNDRFFAVRPEGSVSTLKIQRTERGDSAVYLCASSYGTGPPYEQYFGPGTRLTVT.

This clonotype showed up many times. V is TRBV28 and J is TRBJ1-2, with TRBD1 as a possible D gene (5 bases). CDR1 and CDR2 (germline): MDHEN, SYDVKM. Trimming removed 7 bases from V and 3 bases from J, with 21 bases in between. The CDR3 covers 16 residues. CDR3 DNA: TGTGCCAGCACTACTATACGGGGAAAAGGGGACTATGGCTACACCTTC. Its protein is CASTTIRGKGDYGYTF.

CDR3 sequence (DNA): TGTGCCAGTAGCGGGACAGGGGCGACGGGTGAGCAGTTCTTC. Amino acid sequence: CASSGTGATGEQFF. This rearrangement joins TRBV19 to TRBJ2-1, with 10 bases fitting TRBD1. The CDR3 sequence is 14 residues long. Germline V gene sequence: CDR1 LNHDA, CDR2 SQIVND (reference sequence). J was trimmed by 9 bases and V by 6 bases; bases with no gene match: 8.

This chain joins TRBV5-4 and TRBJ1-4, with TRBD1 identical over 7 bases. CDR1 and CDR2 (germline): SGHNT, YYREEE (reference sequence). The CDR3 contains 16 residues. The V segment lost 4 bases and the J segment 4 bases; nucleotides outside the gene matches: 10. The CDR3 loop is CASSRGPGQFNEKLFF. CDR3 nucleotides: TGTGCCAGCAGCCGGGGACCGGGACAGTTTAATGAAAAACTGTTTTTT. The whole variable domain, remainder taken from reference TRBV5-4 and TRBJ1-4, is ETGVTQSPTHLIKTRGQQVTLRCSSQSGHNTVSWYQQALGQGPQFIFQYYREEENGRGNFPPRFSGLQFPNYSSELNVNALELDDSALYLCASSRGPGQFNEKLFFGSGTQLSVL.

This rearrangement joins TRBV5-1 to TRBJ2-3; unclear D gene. Germline-derived CDR1 and CDR2 are SGHRS and YFSETQ. The CDR3 length is 14 residues. Trimming pared 2 bases from V and 0 bases from J, leaving 7 bases between. CDR3 coding DNA: TGCGCCAGCAGCTTCCAGTTTAGCACAGATACGCAGTATTTT. Translated, it gives CASSFQFSTDTQYF.

V gene TRBV20-1 combines with J gene TRBJ1-1; D remains unclear. The CDR3 spans 11 residues. Germline V gene lookup returns CDR1 DFQATT and CDR2 SNEGSKA (reference sequence). Trimming shortened V by 7 bases and J by 1 base, and 7 bases separated the two germline ends. CDR3 loop: CSGNGNTEAFF. Here the CDR3 DNA reads TGCAGTGGAAATGGGAACACTGAAGCTTTCTTT.

This clonotype was detected many times. CDR3 DNA sequence: TGTGCCAGCAGTTACCCGACAGCCCAAGAGACCCAGTACTTC. Residues: CASSYPTAQETQYF. The rearrangement links TRBV6-6 to TRBJ2-5, with TRBD1 as a possible D gene (5 bases). The CDR3 sequence is 14 residues long. Germline V gene data show CDR1 as MNHNY and CDR2 as SVGAGI (reference sequence). Trimming cost V 2 bases and J 1 base, with 8 bases left between them.

In its sample, this clonotype was seen many times. The chain carries TRBV7-9 and TRBJ2-7, with D unresolved. Trimming stripped 1 base from V and 2 bases from J, with 12 bases between. Germline V gives CDR1 SEHNR, CDR2 FQNEAQ (reference sequence). CDR3 length equals 15 residues. The CDR3 spells CASSLVGYSTYEQYF. CDR3 nucleotides: TGTGCCAGCAGCTTAGTTGGGTACTCAACCTACGAGCAGTACTTC.

There are many counts of this clonotype. The rearrangement links TRBV7-3 to TRBJ2-5; D ambiguous. Germline assignment: CDR1 SGHTA and CDR2 FQGTGA. This CDR3 has 13 amino acids. The V gene lost 5 bases and the J gene lost 7 bases, with 14 bases spanning the gap. CDR3 protein: CASSPNRMGTQYF. Here the CDR3 DNA reads TGTGCCAGCAGCCCCAATCGTATGGGGACCCAGTACTTC.

The chain combines TRBV28 with TRBJ1-2, with 10 bases matching TRBD1. The trim removed 11 bases at V and 8 bases at J, leaving 17 bases unmatched. Germline CDR1 is MDHEN and CDR2 is SYDVKM. This CDR3 region has 15 residues. The DNA of the CDR3 is TGTGCCTGGAGTTTATCCGGGACAGGGGCGAACGGCTACACCTTC. It specifies CAWSLSGTGANGYTF.